This passage covers 9 T cell receptor beta chains from one sample sequenced in a study of T-cell memory formation after mild COVID-19. TCRdb called the 5' RACE reads again in MiXCR, with one record for every CDR3 protein. The sample lists about 350,000 distinct CDR3 sequences, 28% occurring once. The sample consisted of PBMCs or a T cell subset sorted from them (not recorded which). These receptors all stem from an adult woman who had mild COVID-19 (a few samples of this study predate the infection). Cell type and time point are not known.

This clonotype was counted between two and nine times. This chain joins TRBV7-2 and TRBJ2-3, with a weak D call TRBD1 (5 bases). Germline V gene lookup returns CDR1 SGHTA and CDR2 FQGNSA. CDR3 length: 15 amino acids. V lost 6 bases to trimming and J lost 1 base, with 14 bases between them. The CDR3 is CASSSWGMGTDTQYF. CDR3 in DNA: TGTGCCAGCAGTTCGTGGGGCATGGGCACAGATACGCAGTATTTT. The variable domain in full, with the rest retrieved from reference TRBV7-2 and TRBJ2-3, is GAGVSQSPSNKVTEKGKDVELRCDPISGHTALYWYRQSLGQGLEFLIYFQGNSAPDKSGLPSDRFSAERTGGSVSTLTIQRTQQEDSAVYLCASSSWGMGTDTQYFGPGTRLTVL.

This clonotype has just a few counts. V is TRBV6-1 and J is TRBJ1-6; D is undetermined. This CDR3 is built from 14 residues. Trimming removed 2 bases at V and 7 bases at J, with 9 bases between. Germline V gene data show CDR1 as MNHNS and CDR2 as SASEGT. The CDR3 spells CASSERQENSPLHF. The DNA for the CDR3 is TGTGCCAGCAGTGAAAGGCAGGAGAATTCACCCCTCCACTTT.

The rearrangement uses TRBV7-8 and TRBJ1-1; possible D gene TRBD1, 6 bases. Germline CDR1 and CDR2: SGHVS and FQNEAQ. V dropped 7 bases and J dropped 5 bases, with 14 bases sitting between them. The length of the CDR3 is 13 residues. CDR3 sequence (DNA): TGTGCCAGCAACCCCGTGAGGGGGACTGAAGCTTTCTTT. Protein: CASNPVRGTEAFF.

The chain joins TRBV6-1 to TRBJ1-6; 7 nucleotides agree with TRBD1. With V trimmed by 0 bases and J by 7 bases, 9 bases remained unmatched. The germline V gene has CDR1 MNHNS and CDR2 SASEGT. The CDR3 contains 17 residues. Here the CDR3 reads CASSEATTGVQNSPLHF. CDR3 DNA sequence: TGTGCCAGCAGTGAAGCCACCACAGGGGTGCAAAATTCACCCCTCCACTTT.

This chain connects TRBV15 to TRBJ2-2, with a weak D call TRBD2 (5 bases). There are 16 residues in the CDR3. V was trimmed by 3 bases and J by 5 bases, leaving 16 bases between them. In germline, CDR1 is LNHNV, CDR2 YYDKDF (reference sequence). CDR3 DNA sequence: TGTGCCACCAGCAGCTGGGAGACCACGGAGACCGGGGAGCTGTTTTTT. This gives the protein CATSSWETTETGELFF.

This chain joins TRBV24-1 and TRBJ1-1, with D unresolved. CDR3 length: 12 residues. Trimming shortened V by 2 bases and J by 6 bases, and 6 bases separated the two germline ends. Germline V gene lookup returns CDR1 KGHDR and CDR2 SFDVKD. As DNA, the CDR3 is TGTGCCACCAGTGATTATGGGTCTGAAGCTTTCTTT. It yields the protein CATSDYGSEAFF.

This chain links TRBV24-1 with TRBJ2-5, with 9 bases lining up with TRBD2. J lost 6 bases, V lost 3 bases, and 10 bases had no gene match. Germline CDR1 is KGHDR and CDR2 is SFDVKD. CDR3 length: 16 amino acids. For the CDR3, the DNA is TGTGCCACCAGTGATCGCCGGGTTAGCGGGGGTCAGACCCAGTACTTC. This translates into CATSDRRVSGGQTQYF.

The chain recombines TRBV4-1 with TRBJ2-7; D not certain. The CDR3 covers 15 residues. The germline CDR1 and CDR2 sequences are MGHRA and YSYEKL. Between the trimmed V and J ends, which lost 0 bases and 5 bases, there was a span of 14 bases. CDR3 amino acids: CASSQDLRQGDEQYF. The CDR3 DNA reads TGCGCCAGCAGCCAAGATCTCCGTCAAGGCGACGAGCAGTACTTC.

This clonotype has more than one count but fewer than ten. V gene TRBV27 combines with J gene TRBJ1-4; D not certain. Germline-derived CDR1 and CDR2 are MNHEY and SMNVEV (reference sequence). The V and J ends lost 5 bases and 3 bases respectively, with 10 bases between them. The CDR3 sequence is 14 residues long. The DNA for the CDR3 is TGTGCCAGCAGTCCAGCGTTGGCTAATGAAAAACTGTTTTTT. Its translation is CASSPALANEKLFF.